This T cell receptor (beta chain) was sequenced in a study of T cell responses to AZD1222 COVID-19 vaccine. Broader study findings: Spike-specific TCR breadth and depth rose after two AZD1222 doses.

Turning to this clone: What it binds is not known.

Trimming cost V 5 bases and J 6 bases, with 14 bases left between them. The CDR3 sequence is 13 residues long. Germline CDR1 and CDR2: SGHAT and FQNNGV. TCRdb's table, derived via immunoSEQ multiplex PCR, lists solely in-frame clones and lacks some. The data contain 120,000 to 150,000 clones, roughly 88% of them singletons. This sample comprised peripheral blood, obtained on day 0 of MenACWY control vaccination. This TCR came from an adult in good health. The chain recombines TRBV11-2 with TRBJ2-7; weak D call: TRBD2 (6 bases). The CDR3 reads CASSPLPGAEQYF. DNA for the CDR3: TGTGCCAGCAGCCCGCTGCCGGGAGCCGAGCAGTACTTC.